This T cell receptor beta chain is drawn from a study of OX40 agonist ivuxolimab in advanced cancers. Study summary: The patients received ivuxolimab by intravenous route every 2 weeks at 0.01 to 10 mg/kg. Antecedent anti-PD-1, anti-PD-L1 or anti-CTLA-4 therapy was permissible, with 40% having received some. In three patients, partial responses were observed, one with hepatocellular carcinoma and two with cutaneous melanoma.

Remarks on this clone: What it recognizes is unknown.

General study results and limits: Normalized T-cell clonal expansion was also low in some nonresponders.

Trimming cost V 5 bases and J 0 bases, with 11 bases left between them. This CDR3 is built from 15 residues. Germline V gene lookup returns CDR1 SGHAT and CDR2 FQNNGV. Measured with immunoSEQ multiplex PCR; TCRdb has only the in-frame clones, and not every one. The profile shows some 62,000 clones, roughly 90% of them singletons. Sequences were derived from CD4+ or CD8+ T cells sorted from blood, sampled in a trial of the OX40 agonist ivuxolimab. This rearrangement joins TRBV11-2 to TRBJ1-3; D unresolved. This TCR derives from an adult with an advanced solid tumor such as melanoma, head and neck, liver or kidney cancer. The CDR3, as DNA: TGTGCCAGCAGCCTGGGCCGGAGCTCTGGAAACACCATATATTTT. Its protein product is CASSLGRSSGNTIYF.